This note documents a single TCR beta chain sequence. Its specificity is unknown. Other DNA sequences of this sample code for an identical CDR3. An assay was performed, and its level was deep. Repertoires were generated with immunoSEQ multiplex PCR, while TCRdb's copy carries only in-frame clones and drops some. The sample has 2 million to 2.5 million clones; 85% to 95% are singletons. The trim removed 4 bases at V and 2 bases at J, leaving 3 bases unmatched. CDR3 length equals 16 residues. Germline V CDR1 and CDR2: SGHTA, FQGTGA. This record comes from a study of shared clonotypes between healthy human individuals. Study-wide results and limits: Compared with memory subsets, naive subsets generally had larger estimated richness. Of the naive CD4 clonotypes, approximately 5% were shared across a few donors. Exclusively blood specimens were collected; tissue repertoires likely differ.

This TCR derives from a man in his late teens or twenties in good health. Some clones in this sample may be carry-over from other donors' samples. Sequencing input: naive CD4+ T cells from PBMCs. Subset denoted: CD45RA+ positively selected. The rearrangement joins TRBV7-3 to TRBJ2-3; 13 nucleotides match TRBD2. The CDR3 sequence: CASSYGLAGVTDTQYF. CDR3 coding DNA: TGTGCCAGCAGCTATGGACTAGCGGGAGTCACAGATACGCAGTATTTT. Supplemented by reference TRBV7-3 and TRBJ2-3, the full variable domain reads GAGVSQTPSNKVTEKGKYVELRCDPISGHTALYWYRQSLGQGPEFLIYFQGTGAADDSGLPNDRFFAVRPEGSVSTLKIQRTERGDSAVYLCASSYGLAGVTDTQYFGPGTRLTVL.